Detailed here is one T cell receptor (beta chain). The antigen is unknown. The entry originates in a study of T cell responses to AZD1222 COVID-19 vaccine. Study-wide points: No repertoire was sampled before or during the peak T cell response, only after it. Two doses of AZD1222 preceded a rise in Spike-specific TCR breadth and depth. Regions 160-218 and 743-854 dominated among vaccine-associated CD4 TCRs spanning spike. In a largely white British group with more females than males, clonal diversity was possibly underestimated.

Germline V lookup: CDR1 MNHEY, CDR2 SVGAGI. The CDR3 contains 13 residues. V was trimmed by 6 bases and J by 0 bases, leaving 6 bases between them. Profiled with immunoSEQ multiplex PCR; TCRdb holds only in-frame clones, not every one. Among about 73,000 clones, 88% were seen once, and the ten largest hold about 20%. Sequencing was performed on peripheral blood, taken on day 0 of AZD1222 vaccination. The chain recombines TRBV6-5 with TRBJ1-5; D not certain. The TCR was taken from an adult in good health. The CDR3 region is CASSPLSNQPQHF. CDR3 in DNA: TGTGCCAGCAGCCCACTTAGCAATCAGCCCCAGCATTTT.